In this sample, the clone carrying this T cell receptor beta chain turned up many times. Its antigen is not known. In the authors' methods: Across clinicopathological groups, CDR3 differences served as the basis for building a distant-metastasis classifier for papillary thyroid cancer. MiXCR was used by TCRdb to re-call the PCR reads. Clone size and V and J calls follow TCRdb, not the original study. Seen here are around 25,000 clones, 20% to 25% observed once, and the top ten hold around 4.5%. The sample is drawn from a study of metastatic and nonmetastatic thyroid tumors. Study overall: Across blood and tumor or nodule tissue, repertoires from malignant and benign thyroid patients were compared with one another. Regarding the study as a whole: Benign nodules reportedly had significantly lower TCR beta diversity than malignant thyroid tumors in blood and tumor.

No treatment of any kind had been given to any patient before thyroid surgery. This CDR3 contains 16 residues. Germline values: CDR1 LGHNT, CDR2 FRNRAP. The V gene lost 3 bases and the J gene lost 6 bases, with 18 bases spanning the gap. The receptor was isolated from a female donor with papillary thyroid cancer or a benign thyroid nodule (not recorded which). Some clones in this sample may be carry-over from other donors' samples. The chain combines TRBV12-5 with TRBJ2-1; D is unclear. The sample taken for sequencing was adjacent normal tissue. The CDR3 DNA sequence: TGTGCTAGTGGTTTCCTGGGGATTGTTGGTTCCAATGAGCAGTTCTTC. Amino acid sequence: CASGFLGIVGSNEQFF.